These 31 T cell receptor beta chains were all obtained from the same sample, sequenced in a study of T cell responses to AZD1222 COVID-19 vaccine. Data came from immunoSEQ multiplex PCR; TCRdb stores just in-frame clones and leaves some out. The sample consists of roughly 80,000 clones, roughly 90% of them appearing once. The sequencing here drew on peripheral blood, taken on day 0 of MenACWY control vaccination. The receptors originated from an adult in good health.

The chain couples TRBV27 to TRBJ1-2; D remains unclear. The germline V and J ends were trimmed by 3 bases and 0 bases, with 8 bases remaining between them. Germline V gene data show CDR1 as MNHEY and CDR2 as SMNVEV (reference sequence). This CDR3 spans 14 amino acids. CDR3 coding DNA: TGTGCCAGCAGTTTCCGACCCGCTAACTATGGCTACACCTTC. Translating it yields CASSFRPANYGYTF.

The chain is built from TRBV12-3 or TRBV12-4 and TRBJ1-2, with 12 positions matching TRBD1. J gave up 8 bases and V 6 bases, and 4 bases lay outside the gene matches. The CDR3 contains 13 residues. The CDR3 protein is CASRPGQGAGYTF. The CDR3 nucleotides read TGTGCCAGCAGGCCGGGACAGGGGGCCGGCTACACCTTC.

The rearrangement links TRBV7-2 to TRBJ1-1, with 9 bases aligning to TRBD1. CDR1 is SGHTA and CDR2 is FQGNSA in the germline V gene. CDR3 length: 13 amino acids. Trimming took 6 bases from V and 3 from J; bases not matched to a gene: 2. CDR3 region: CASRRQGDTEAFF. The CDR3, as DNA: TGTGCCAGCAGAAGACAGGGGGACACTGAAGCTTTCTTT.

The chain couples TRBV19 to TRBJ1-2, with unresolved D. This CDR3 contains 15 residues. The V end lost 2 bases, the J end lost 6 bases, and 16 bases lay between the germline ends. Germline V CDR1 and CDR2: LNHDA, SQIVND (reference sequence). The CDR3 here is CASSISLPGLNGYTF. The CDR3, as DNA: TGTGCCAGTAGTATAAGTTTGCCAGGCCTCAATGGCTACACCTTC. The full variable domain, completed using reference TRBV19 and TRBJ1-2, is DGGITQSPKYLFRKEGQNVTLSCEQNLNHDAMYWYRQDPGQGLRLIYYSQIVNDFQKGDIAEGYSVSREKKESFPLTVTSAQKNPTAFYLCASSISLPGLNGYTFGSGTRLTVV.

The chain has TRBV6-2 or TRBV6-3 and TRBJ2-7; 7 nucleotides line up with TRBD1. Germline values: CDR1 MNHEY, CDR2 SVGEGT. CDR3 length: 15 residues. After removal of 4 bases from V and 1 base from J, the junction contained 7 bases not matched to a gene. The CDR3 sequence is CASSFDREGSYEQYF. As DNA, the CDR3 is TGTGCCAGCAGTTTCGACAGGGAAGGGTCCTACGAGCAGTACTTC.

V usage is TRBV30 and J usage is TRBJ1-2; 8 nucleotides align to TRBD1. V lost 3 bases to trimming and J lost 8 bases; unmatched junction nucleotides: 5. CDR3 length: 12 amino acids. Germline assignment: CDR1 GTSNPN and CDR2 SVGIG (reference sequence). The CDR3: CAWRTGAGGYTF. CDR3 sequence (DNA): TGTGCCTGGAGGACAGGGGCGGGAGGCTACACCTTC.

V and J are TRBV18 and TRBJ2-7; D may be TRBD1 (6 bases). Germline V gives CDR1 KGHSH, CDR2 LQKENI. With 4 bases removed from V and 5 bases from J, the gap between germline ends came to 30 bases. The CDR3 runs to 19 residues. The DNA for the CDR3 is TGTGCCAGCTCACAACGGCTGGGGGCCAACTACGGGTCCCCACACGAGCAGTACTTC. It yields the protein CASSQRLGANYGSPHEQYF.

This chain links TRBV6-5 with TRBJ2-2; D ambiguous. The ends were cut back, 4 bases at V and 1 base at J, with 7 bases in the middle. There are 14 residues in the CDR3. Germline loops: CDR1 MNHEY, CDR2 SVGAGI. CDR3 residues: CASSFQVNTGELFF. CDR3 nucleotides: TGTGCCAGCAGTTTTCAGGTGAACACCGGGGAGCTGTTTTTT.

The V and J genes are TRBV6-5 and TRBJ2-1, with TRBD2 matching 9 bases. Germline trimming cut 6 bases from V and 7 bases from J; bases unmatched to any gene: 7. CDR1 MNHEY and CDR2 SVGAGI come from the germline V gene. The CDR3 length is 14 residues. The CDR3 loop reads CASRSSGSGNEQFF. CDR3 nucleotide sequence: TGTGCCAGCAGGAGTAGCGGGAGTGGAAATGAGCAGTTCTTC.

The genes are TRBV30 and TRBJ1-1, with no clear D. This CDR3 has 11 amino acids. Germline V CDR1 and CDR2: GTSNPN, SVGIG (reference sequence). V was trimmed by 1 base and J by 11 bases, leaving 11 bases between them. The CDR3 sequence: CAWSAGGRAFF. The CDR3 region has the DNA TGTGCCTGGAGTGCCGGCGGTCGGGCTTTCTTT.

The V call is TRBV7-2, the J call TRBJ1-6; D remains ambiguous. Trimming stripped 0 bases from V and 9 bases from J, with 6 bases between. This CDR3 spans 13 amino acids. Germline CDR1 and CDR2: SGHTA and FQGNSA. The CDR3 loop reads CASSLAGSSPLHF. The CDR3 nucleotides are TGTGCCAGCAGCTTAGCGGGCAGTTCACCCCTCCACTTT. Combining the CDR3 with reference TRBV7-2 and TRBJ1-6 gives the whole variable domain GAGVSQSPSNKVTEKGKDVELRCDPISGHTALYWYRQSLGQGLEFLIYFQGNSAPDKSGLPSDRFSAERTGGSVSTLTIQRTQQEDSAVYLCASSLAGSSPLHFGNGTRLTVT.

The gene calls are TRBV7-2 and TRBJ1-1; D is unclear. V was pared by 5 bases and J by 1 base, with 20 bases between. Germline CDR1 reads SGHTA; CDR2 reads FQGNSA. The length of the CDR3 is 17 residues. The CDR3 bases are TGTGCCAGCAGCCCCCAATTTTACGGACGGGGGAACACTGAAGCTTTCTTT. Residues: CASSPQFYGRGNTEAFF.

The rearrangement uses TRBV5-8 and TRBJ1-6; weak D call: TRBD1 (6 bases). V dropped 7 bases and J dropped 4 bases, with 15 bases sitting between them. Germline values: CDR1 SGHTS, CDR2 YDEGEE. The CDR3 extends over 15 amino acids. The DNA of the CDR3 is TGTGCCAGCCAAGGACAGTCTGGGTATAATTCACCCCTCCACTTT. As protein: CASQGQSGYNSPLHF.

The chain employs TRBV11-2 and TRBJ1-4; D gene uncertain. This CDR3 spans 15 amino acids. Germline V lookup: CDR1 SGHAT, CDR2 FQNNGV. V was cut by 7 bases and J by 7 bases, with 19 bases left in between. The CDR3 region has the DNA TGTGCCAGCACCCTAGGGAGCCTGTCCAGTGAAAAACTGTTTTTT. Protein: CASTLGSLSSEKLFF.

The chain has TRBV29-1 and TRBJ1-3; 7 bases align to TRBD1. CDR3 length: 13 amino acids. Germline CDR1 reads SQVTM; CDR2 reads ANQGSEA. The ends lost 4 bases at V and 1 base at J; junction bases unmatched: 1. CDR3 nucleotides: TGCAGCGTTGGACAGGGTTCTGGAAACACCATATATTTT. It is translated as CSVGQGSGNTIYF.

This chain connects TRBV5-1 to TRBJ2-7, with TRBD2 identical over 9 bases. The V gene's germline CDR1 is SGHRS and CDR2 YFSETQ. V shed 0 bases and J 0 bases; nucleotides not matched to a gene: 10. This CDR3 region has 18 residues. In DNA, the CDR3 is TGCGCCAGCAGCTTGGAGGCTAGCGGGAAACAGTACTCCTACGAGCAGTACTTC. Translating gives CASSLEASGKQYSYEQYF.

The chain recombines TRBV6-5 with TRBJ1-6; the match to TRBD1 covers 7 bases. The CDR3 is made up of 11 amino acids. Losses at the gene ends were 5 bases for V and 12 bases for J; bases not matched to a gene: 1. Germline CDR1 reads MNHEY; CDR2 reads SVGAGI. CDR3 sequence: CASSPGGPLHF. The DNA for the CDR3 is TGTGCCAGCAGTCCAGGGGGACCCCTCCACTTT.

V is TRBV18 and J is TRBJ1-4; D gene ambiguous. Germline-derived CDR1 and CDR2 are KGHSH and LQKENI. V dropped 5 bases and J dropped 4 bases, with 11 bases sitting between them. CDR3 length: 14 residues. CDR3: CASSESDINEKLFF. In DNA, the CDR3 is TGTGCCAGCTCAGAGTCGGATATTAATGAAAAACTGTTTTTT.

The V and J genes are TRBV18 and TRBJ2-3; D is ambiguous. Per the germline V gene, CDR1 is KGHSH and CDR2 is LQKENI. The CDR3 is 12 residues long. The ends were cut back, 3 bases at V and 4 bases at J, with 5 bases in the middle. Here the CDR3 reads CASSPESDTQYF. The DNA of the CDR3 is TGTGCCAGCTCACCCGAGTCAGATACGCAGTATTTT. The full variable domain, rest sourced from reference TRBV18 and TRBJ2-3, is NAGVMQNPRHLVRRRGQEARLRCSPMKGHSHVYWYRQLPEEGLKFMVYLQKENIIDESGMPKERFSAEFPKEGPSILRIQQVVRGDSAAYFCASSPESDTQYFGPGTRLTVL.

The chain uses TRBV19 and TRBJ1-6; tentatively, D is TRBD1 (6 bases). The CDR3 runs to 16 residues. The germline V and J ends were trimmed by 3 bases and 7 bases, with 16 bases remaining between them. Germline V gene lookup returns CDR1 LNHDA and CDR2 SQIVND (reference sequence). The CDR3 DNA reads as TGTGCCAGTAGTATTCGGGACACGACGCTAAATTCACCCCTCCACTTT. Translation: CASSIRDTTLNSPLHF.

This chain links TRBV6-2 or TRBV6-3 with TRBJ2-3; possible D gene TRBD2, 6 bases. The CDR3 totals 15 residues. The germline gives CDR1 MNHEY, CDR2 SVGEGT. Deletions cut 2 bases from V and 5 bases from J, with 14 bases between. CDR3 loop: CASSYPTAGGDTQYF. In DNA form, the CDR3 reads TGTGCCAGCAGTTACCCGACAGCCGGGGGAGATACGCAGTATTTT.

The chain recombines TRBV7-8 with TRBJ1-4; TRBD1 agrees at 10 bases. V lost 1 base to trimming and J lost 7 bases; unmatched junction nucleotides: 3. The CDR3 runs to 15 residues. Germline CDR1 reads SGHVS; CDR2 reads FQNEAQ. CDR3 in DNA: TGTGCCAGCAGCTTAGGAGACAGGGGGCCTGAAAAACTGTTTTTT. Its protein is CASSLGDRGPEKLFF.

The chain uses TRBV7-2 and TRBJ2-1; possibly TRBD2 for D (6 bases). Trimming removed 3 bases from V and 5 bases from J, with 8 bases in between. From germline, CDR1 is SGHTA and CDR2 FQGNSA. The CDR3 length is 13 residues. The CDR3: CASSLDYNNEQFF. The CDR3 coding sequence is TGTGCCAGCAGCTTGGACTACAACAATGAGCAGTTCTTC.

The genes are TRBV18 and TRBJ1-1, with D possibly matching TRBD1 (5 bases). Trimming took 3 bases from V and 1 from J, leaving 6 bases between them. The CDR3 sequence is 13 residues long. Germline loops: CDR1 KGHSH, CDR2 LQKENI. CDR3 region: CASSPGQNTEAFF. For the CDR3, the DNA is TGTGCCAGCTCACCCGGACAGAACACTGAAGCTTTCTTT.

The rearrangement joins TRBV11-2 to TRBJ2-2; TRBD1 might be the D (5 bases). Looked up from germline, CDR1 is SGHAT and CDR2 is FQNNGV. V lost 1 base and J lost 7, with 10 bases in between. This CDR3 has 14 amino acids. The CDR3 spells CASSLVQGYGELFF. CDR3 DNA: TGTGCCAGCAGCTTAGTTCAGGGTTACGGGGAGCTGTTTTTT.

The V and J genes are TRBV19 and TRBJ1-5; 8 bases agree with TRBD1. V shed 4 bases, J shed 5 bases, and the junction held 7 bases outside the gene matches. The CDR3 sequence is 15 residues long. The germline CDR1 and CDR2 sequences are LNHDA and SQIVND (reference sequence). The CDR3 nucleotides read TGTGCCAGTAGTACCGAAGGGACAGGCTATCAGCCCCAGCATTTT. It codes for CASSTEGTGYQPQHF.

CDR3: CATSRSPGSRTTDTQYF. DNA of the CDR3: TGTGCCACCAGCAGAAGCCCGGGATCTAGGACCACAGATACGCAGTATTTT. This chain uses TRBV15 with TRBJ2-3; D might be TRBD2 (5 bases). Germline V gene data show CDR1 as LNHNV and CDR2 as YYDKDF (reference sequence). The CDR3 covers 17 residues. The V end lost 2 bases, the J end lost 2 bases, and 17 bases lay between the germline ends.

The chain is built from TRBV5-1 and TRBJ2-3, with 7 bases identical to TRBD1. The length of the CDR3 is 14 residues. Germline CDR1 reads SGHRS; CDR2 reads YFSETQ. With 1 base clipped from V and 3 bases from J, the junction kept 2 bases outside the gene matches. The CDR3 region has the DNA TGCGCCAGCAGCTTGTCAGGGGGAACAGATACGCAGTATTTT. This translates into CASSLSGGTDTQYF.

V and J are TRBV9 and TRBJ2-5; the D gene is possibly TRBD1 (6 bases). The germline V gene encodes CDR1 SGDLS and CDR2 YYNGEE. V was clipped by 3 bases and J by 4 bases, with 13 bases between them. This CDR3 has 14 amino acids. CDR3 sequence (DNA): TGTGCCAGCAGCGCTGGGACACGCGGAGAGACCCAGTACTTC. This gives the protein CASSAGTRGETQYF. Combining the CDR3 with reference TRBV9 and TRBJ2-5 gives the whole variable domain DSGVTQTPKHLITATGQRVTLRCSPRSGDLSVYWYQQSLDQGLQFLIQYYNGEERAKGNILERFSAQQFPDLHSELNLSSLELGDSALYFCASSAGTRGETQYFGPGTRLLVL.

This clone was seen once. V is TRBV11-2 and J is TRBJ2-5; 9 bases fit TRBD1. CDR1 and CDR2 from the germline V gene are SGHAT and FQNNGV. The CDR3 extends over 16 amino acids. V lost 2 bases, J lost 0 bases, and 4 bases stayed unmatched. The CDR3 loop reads CASSLTTGGYQETQYF. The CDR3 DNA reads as TGTGCCAGCAGCTTAACGACAGGGGGGTACCAAGAGACCCAGTACTTC.

This CDR3 is CAIRGGTTNEQFF. The CDR3 DNA reads as TGTGCCATCAGGGGGGGGACAACAAATGAGCAGTTCTTC. The chain combines TRBV10-3 with TRBJ2-1; D is possibly TRBD2 (7 bases). The CDR3 extends over 13 amino acids. Trimming left V 6 bases short and J 7 bases short, with 13 bases between. CDR1 is ENHRY and CDR2 is SYGVKD in the germline V gene.